The 21 T cell receptor beta chains presented below share a single source sample, sequenced in a study of cytomegalovirus exposure and HLA in healthy donors. Assay: immunoSEQ multiplex PCR; the TCRdb copy retains only in-frame clones and omits some. The sample yields some 140,000 clones, roughly 84% seen once. Sequences were obtained from PBMCs. These receptors were collected from a human donor in good health.

The chain uses TRBV7-2 and TRBJ1-5, with a possible D match to TRBD1 (6 bases). The ends were cut back, 4 bases at V and 3 bases at J, with 10 bases in the middle. Germline V lookup: CDR1 SGHTA, CDR2 FQGNSA. This CDR3 has 14 amino acids. This CDR3 reads CASSSGVSNQPQHF. The CDR3 DNA follows: TGTGCCAGCAGCTCAGGGGTGTCCAATCAGCCCCAGCATTTT.

This chain links TRBV18 with TRBJ2-3; a possible D gene is TRBD1 (6 bases). Between the trimmed V and J ends, which lost 6 bases and 2 bases, there was a span of 15 bases. This CDR3 contains 15 residues. Germline loops: CDR1 KGHSH, CDR2 LQKENI. CDR3 DNA sequence: TGTGCCAGCTCTTATCACAGGGAATTCACAGATACGCAGTATTTT. This encodes CASSYHREFTDTQYF.

This chain connects TRBV27 to TRBJ1-6; TRBD1 is a possible D gene (5 bases). V lost 6 bases and J lost 10, with 16 bases in between. Germline V gene lookup returns CDR1 MNHEY and CDR2 SMNVEV (reference sequence). The CDR3 consists of 14 residues. The CDR3 DNA is TGTGCCAGCAGCCGGAACACAGGAAACTCACCCCTCCACTTT. Its translation: CASSRNTGNSPLHF.

The chain has TRBV7-2 and TRBJ1-1, with 8 bases identical to TRBD1. Germline V gene lookup returns CDR1 SGHTA and CDR2 FQGNSA. CDR3 size: 14 residues. Trimming at V came to 5 bases and at J to 10 bases, leaving 12 bases not matched to a gene. Here the CDR3 reads CASSRRQGASGAFF. The CDR3 DNA sequence: TGTGCCAGCAGCCGTCGGCAGGGGGCGTCAGGAGCTTTCTTT.

V is TRBV7-2 and J is TRBJ1-2, with TRBD1 matching over 10 bases. Per germline, CDR1 SGHTA and CDR2 FQGNSA. The CDR3 consists of 13 residues. Trimming at V came to 7 bases and at J to 8 bases, leaving 7 bases not matched to a gene. The CDR3 bases are TGTGCCAGCAACCCAGACAGGGGGCGCGGCTACACCTTC. Protein: CASNPDRGRGYTF. Full variable domain (missing parts from reference TRBV7-2 and TRBJ1-2): GAGVSQSPSNKVTEKGKDVELRCDPISGHTALYWYRQSLGQGLEFLIYFQGNSAPDKSGLPSDRFSAERTGGSVSTLTIQRTQQEDSAVYLCASNPDRGRGYTFGSGTRLTVV.

CDR3 residues: CASSPDPLGIQGPSGNTIYF. Written as DNA, the CDR3 is TGCGCCAGCAGCCCGGATCCTCTCGGAATACAGGGACCCTCTGGAAACACCATATATTTT. J is TRBJ1-3 and V is TRBV5-1; weak D call: TRBD1 (6 bases). Deletions cut 4 bases from V and 0 bases from J, with 26 bases between. CDR1 and CDR2 from the germline V gene are SGHRS and YFSETQ. The CDR3 is 20 residues long.

The chain carries TRBV7-9 and TRBJ2-1, with D perhaps matching TRBD1 (5 bases). The V gene lost 2 bases and the J gene lost 6 bases, with 8 bases spanning the gap. From germline, CDR1 is SEHNR and CDR2 FQNEAQ (reference sequence). The CDR3 is made up of 13 amino acids. The CDR3 sequence: CASSLTQVNEQFF. The CDR3 nucleotides read TGTGCCAGCAGCTTAACACAGGTCAATGAGCAGTTCTTC.

The chain carries TRBV28 and TRBJ1-5; 9 bases are a match to TRBD1. Germline V gene lookup returns CDR1 MDHEN and CDR2 SYDVKM. The ends lost 3 bases at V and 2 bases at J; junction bases unmatched: 8. The CDR3 runs 17 residues. This chain's CDR3 is CASSLDRGNSGNQPQHF. The DNA for the CDR3 is TGTGCCAGCAGTTTGGACAGGGGAAACTCGGGCAATCAGCCCCAGCATTTT.

The chain is built from TRBV28 and TRBJ1-3; TRBD1 is a possible D gene (5 bases). V lost 1 base, J lost 2 bases, and 12 bases lay in between. Germline V gene data show CDR1 as MDHEN and CDR2 as SYDVKM. This CDR3 is built from 16 residues. The CDR3 here is CASSLFPGGTGNTIYF. CDR3 bases: TGTGCCAGCAGTTTATTTCCGGGGGGGACTGGAAACACCATATATTTT.

The V call is TRBV19, the J call TRBJ1-1; no clear D gene. This CDR3 comprises 13 residues. Looked up from germline, CDR1 is LNHDA and CDR2 is SQIVND (reference sequence). Between the trimmed V and J ends, which lost 1 base and 7 bases, there was a span of 10 bases. CDR3 residues: CASSIGQSSEAFF. CDR3 nucleotide sequence: TGTGCCAGTAGTATAGGGCAGTCTAGTGAAGCTTTCTTT.

This chain links TRBV9 with TRBJ1-1, with no clear D. Germline V gives CDR1 SGDLS, CDR2 YYNGEE. The CDR3 consists of 15 residues. Between the trimmed V and J ends, which lost 0 bases and 0 bases, there was a span of 9 bases. The CDR3 reads CASSVDQVMNTEAFF. CDR3 DNA sequence: TGTGCCAGCAGCGTAGACCAGGTCATGAACACTGAAGCTTTCTTT.

V usage is TRBV18 and J usage is TRBJ1-2; TRBD1 is a possible D gene (6 bases). Germline V gene lookup returns CDR1 KGHSH and CDR2 LQKENI. The CDR3 sequence is 16 residues long. Trimming stripped 2 bases from V and 0 bases from J, with 13 bases between. The CDR3 DNA is TGTGCCAGCTCACCAGGGGCAGGGGTAACTAACTATGGCTACACCTTC. This encodes CASSPGAGVTNYGYTF.

This chain joins TRBV15 and TRBJ2-1; D is unclear. CDR3 length equals 15 residues. Per the germline V gene, CDR1 is LNHNV and CDR2 is YYDKDF (reference sequence). V was shortened by 6 bases and J by 2 bases, with 14 bases between the two germline ends. CDR3: CATSNGARTYNEQFF. The CDR3 DNA follows: TGTGCCACCAGTAACGGTGCGAGGACCTACAATGAGCAGTTCTTC.

In its sample, this clone was seen a few times. The chain links TRBV6-4 to TRBJ2-1; 10 nucleotides line up with TRBD2. The CDR3 runs to 15 residues. Germline V gene sequence: CDR1 MRHNA, CDR2 SNTAGT. The V gene end was trimmed by 0 bases and the J gene end by 10 bases; junction bases not matched to a gene: 6. CDR3: CASSDSSGGAGEQFF. The DNA for the CDR3 is TGTGCCAGCAGTGACTCCAGCGGGGGGGCCGGCGAGCAGTTCTTC.

This clone was counted only a few times. The J gene is TRBJ1-2, the V gene TRBV7-6; 10 nucleotides align to TRBD1. Germline V CDR1 and CDR2: SGHVS, FNYEAQ. V shed 5 bases and J 2 bases; nucleotides not matched to a gene: 8. CDR3 size: 16 residues. The CDR3 loop is CASSPRQGARNYGYTF. The CDR3 DNA reads as TGTGCCAGCAGCCCTCGACAGGGGGCTAGGAACTATGGCTACACCTTC.

The rearrangement uses TRBV30 and TRBJ2-7, with 13 bases matching TRBD2. The CDR3 extends over 19 amino acids. Looked up from germline, CDR1 is GTSNPN and CDR2 is SVGIG (reference sequence). J gave up 2 bases and V 2 bases, and 15 bases lay outside the gene matches. The CDR3 nucleotides read TGTGCCTGGAGTCCCTACGAATGGGGGACTAGCGGGGCGACCTACGAGCAGTACTTC. This encodes CAWSPYEWGTSGATYEQYF.

The chain joins TRBV14 to TRBJ2-1, with 10 positions matching TRBD1. This CDR3 has 17 residues. Germline V gene data show CDR1 as SGHDN and CDR2 as FVKESK. Trimming cost V 4 bases and J 6 bases; bases outside gene matches: 12. The CDR3 loop reads CASSPGLGQGKANEQFF. The CDR3, as DNA: TGTGCCAGCAGCCCTGGGTTGGGACAGGGGAAGGCCAATGAGCAGTTCTTC. The variable domain in full, with the rest retrieved from reference TRBV14 and TRBJ2-1, is EAGVTQFPSHSVIEKGQTVTLRCDPISGHDNLYWYRRVMGKEIKFLLHFVKESKQDESGMPNNRFLAERTGGTYSTLKVQPAELEDSGVYFCASSPGLGQGKANEQFFGPGTRLTVL.

This rearrangement joins TRBV9 to TRBJ2-2; D is uncertain. The CDR3 runs 13 residues. Germline loops: CDR1 SGDLS, CDR2 YYNGEE. Trimming left V 2 bases short and J 4 bases short, with 6 bases between. The CDR3 DNA is TGTGCCAGCAGCGTTGTGAGCACCGGGGAGCTGTTTTTT. Residues: CASSVVSTGELFF.

The chain combines TRBV12-5 with TRBJ2-5; D not certain. Per germline, CDR1 LGHNT and CDR2 FRNRAP. This CDR3 contains 13 residues. V gave up 7 bases and J gave up 5 bases, with 14 bases separating them. The CDR3 DNA sequence: TGTGCTAGTGACGGTTTTCCGTCGGAGACCCAGTACTTC. As protein: CASDGFPSETQYF.

J is TRBJ2-1 and V is TRBV4-3, with D maybe TRBD1 (5 bases). Deletions cut 5 bases from V and 4 bases from J, with 18 bases between. The CDR3 spans 16 residues. Germline CDR1 and CDR2: LGHNA and YSLEER. The CDR3 loop is CASSSKPTGAYNEQFF. As DNA, the CDR3 is TGCGCCAGCAGCAGCAAACCGACTGGGGCGTACAATGAGCAGTTCTTC.

The chain employs TRBV11-1 and TRBJ2-7; D ambiguous. The V gene's germline CDR1 is SGHAT and CDR2 FQDESV (reference sequence). V was clipped by 1 base and J by 7 bases, with 17 bases between them. The CDR3 contains 15 residues. The CDR3 DNA is TGTGCCAGCAGCTTAGGTGCAGGTTTTTATGGAGAGCAGTACTTC. Translating it yields CASSLGAGFYGEQYF.